The 8 T cell receptor beta chains presented below share a single source sample, sequenced in a study of blood T cell repertoires in COVID-19. Assay: immunoSEQ multiplex PCR; the TCRdb copy retains only in-frame clones and omits some. Of 260,000 or so clones listed, roughly 90% are singletons. The sequencing input was peripheral blood. The receptors here all came from a man between 18 and 29 years old with active or convalescent COVID-19.

This chain uses TRBV7-8 with TRBJ2-7, with D tentatively TRBD2 (7 bases). CDR3 length: 14 residues. V lost 0 bases and J lost 5, with 11 bases in between. The germline CDR1 and CDR2 sequences are SGHVS and FQNEAQ. The CDR3 bases are TGTGCCAGCAGCTTAGCGGGGGGGGCGAACGAGCAGTACTTC. This translates into CASSLAGGANEQYF. The whole variable domain, remainder taken from reference TRBV7-8 and TRBJ2-7, is GAGVSQSPRYKVAKRGQDVALRCDPISGHVSLFWYQQALGQGPEFLTYFQNEAQLDKSGLPSDRFFAERPEGSVSTLKIQRTQQEDSAVYLCASSLAGGANEQYFGPGTRLTVT.

This clone was seen only once. In DNA form, the CDR3 reads TGTGCCAGCAGTGAGGGCAGCAATCAGCCCCAGCATTTT. Residues: CASSEGSNQPQHF. This chain joins TRBV25-1 and TRBJ1-5; D is ambiguous. V was trimmed by 3 bases and J by 1 base, leaving 4 bases between them. The CDR3 loop spans 13 amino acids. Per germline, CDR1 MGHDK and CDR2 SYGVNS.

V usage is TRBV10-2 and J usage is TRBJ1-5; D perhaps matches TRBD1 (5 bases). Trimming stripped 0 bases from V and 6 bases from J, with 18 bases between. This CDR3 comprises 17 residues. Germline V gives CDR1 WSHSY, CDR2 SAAADI. The DNA for the CDR3 is TGCGCCAGCAGTGAGTCGATGGGCCAGGGTAATTTTCAGCCCCAGCATTTT. Protein product: CASSESMGQGNFQPQHF.

The chain links TRBV13 to TRBJ2-1, with a tentative D call TRBD1 (5 bases). This CDR3 has 16 amino acids. Germline V lookup: CDR1 PRHDT, CDR2 FYEKMQ (reference sequence). Deletions cut 5 bases from V and 0 bases from J, with 14 bases between. The CDR3 protein is CASSPKRQFSYNEQFF. As DNA, the CDR3 is TGTGCCAGCAGCCCGAAACGACAGTTCTCCTACAATGAGCAGTTCTTC. Combining the CDR3 with reference TRBV13 and TRBJ2-1 gives the whole variable domain AAGVIQSPRHLIKEKRETATLKCYPIPRHDTVYWYQQGPGQDPQFLISFYEKMQSDKGSIPDRFSAQQFSDYHSELNMSSLELGDSALYFCASSPKRQFSYNEQFFGPGTRLTVL.

The J gene is TRBJ2-1, the V gene TRBV7-2; D gene unclear. Trimming removed 1 base from V and 6 bases from J, with 13 bases in between. CDR1 is SGHTA and CDR2 is FQGNSA in the germline V gene. This CDR3 spans 15 amino acids. As DNA, the CDR3 is TGTGCCAGCAGCTTAGACGGCCTAGTAGGCAATGAGCAGTTCTTC. It specifies CASSLDGLVGNEQFF. Filled out from reference TRBV7-2 and TRBJ2-1, the complete variable domain reads GAGVSQSPSNKVTEKGKDVELRCDPISGHTALYWYRQSLGQGLEFLIYFQGNSAPDKSGLPSDRFSAERTGGSVSTLTIQRTQQEDSAVYLCASSLDGLVGNEQFFGPGTRLTVL.

This sequence joins TRBV5-6 and TRBJ2-7; D is unresolved. The CDR3 runs 13 residues. The ends were cut back, 6 bases at V and 0 bases at J, with 10 bases in the middle. Germline V gene lookup returns CDR1 SGHDT and CDR2 YYEEEE. The CDR3 here is CASNPSSSYEQYF. The CDR3 nucleotides are TGTGCCAGCAACCCCTCGAGCTCCTACGAGCAGTACTTC.

The V call is TRBV24-1, the J call TRBJ1-2; no reliable D call. Germline values: CDR1 KGHDR, CDR2 SFDVKD. The CDR3 covers 13 residues. The ends were cut back, 4 bases at V and 5 bases at J, with 10 bases in the middle. For the CDR3, the DNA is TGTGCCACCAGTGAAACGGGATCTTATGGCTACACCTTC. The encoded protein is CATSETGSYGYTF.

Here the CDR3 DNA reads TGTGCCAGCAGCCCCCCCCTTGACAGGAGGCATGGCTACACCTTC. Protein sequence: CASSPPLDRRHGYTF. The genes are TRBV9 and TRBJ1-2; possibly TRBD1 for D (6 bases). This CDR3 region has 15 residues. The germline V gene has CDR1 SGDLS and CDR2 YYNGEE. V was shortened by 4 bases and J by 6 bases, with 19 bases between the two germline ends.